This T cell receptor beta chain came from a study of cytomegalovirus exposure and HLA in healthy donors. Regarding the study as a whole: Accurate prediction of most subjects' HLA-A and HLA-B alleles from TCR beta sequences was reported. Equally common other TCR beta chains were less clonally expanded than HLA-associated ones, a later analysis found. Common viral pathogens seemed, in a later analysis, to connect with several of the most significant clusters.

The germline V gene encodes CDR1 GTSNPN and CDR2 SVGIG (reference sequence). Trimming at V came to 2 bases and at J to 5 bases, leaving 4 bases not matched to a gene. This CDR3 contains 14 residues. PCR primers comprised 60 Vbeta and 13 Jbeta primers. Method: immunoSEQ multiplex PCR; TCRdb's copy keeps in-frame clones and lacks some. The sample carries about 130,000 clones, roughly 80% recorded once. This clone was detected once. The target antigen is unknown. The TCR originated in a male donor in good health and CMV-seronegative. This chain uses TRBV30 with TRBJ2-1; 9 nucleotides align to TRBD1. Sample: PBMCs. CDR3 coding DNA: TGTGCCTGGAGTCCGGGGGACAGGGACAATGAGCAGTTCTTC. This gives the protein CAWSPGDRDNEQFF.